The T cell receptor (beta chain) described here comes from a study of cytomegalovirus exposure and HLA in healthy donors. A multiplex PCR was run with 60 Vbeta primers and 13 Jbeta primers. Using immunoSEQ multiplex PCR, the repertoire was profiled, and TCRdb retains in-frame clones only, with some absent. The data show 200,000 to 250,000 clones, about two thirds seen once. Per germline, CDR1 SEHNR and CDR2 FQNEAQ (reference sequence). Between the trimmed V and J ends, which lost 9 bases and 3 bases, there was a span of 11 bases. The CDR3 has 12 residues. This receptor was obtained from a man in his forties or fifties in good health and CMV-seropositive. The J gene is TRBJ2-5, the V gene TRBV7-9, with unresolved D. Sequenced material: PBMCs. The CDR3 here is CASQTVEETQYF. The CDR3 region has the DNA TGTGCCAGTCAGACTGTTGAAGAGACCCAGTACTTC. Full variable domain (remainder filled in from reference TRBV7-9 and TRBJ2-5): DTGVSQNPRHKITKRGQNVTFRCDPISEHNRLYWYRQTLGQGPEFLTYFQNEAQLEKSRLLSDRFSAERPKGSFSTLEIQRTEQGDSAMYLCASQTVEETQYFGPGTRLLVL.